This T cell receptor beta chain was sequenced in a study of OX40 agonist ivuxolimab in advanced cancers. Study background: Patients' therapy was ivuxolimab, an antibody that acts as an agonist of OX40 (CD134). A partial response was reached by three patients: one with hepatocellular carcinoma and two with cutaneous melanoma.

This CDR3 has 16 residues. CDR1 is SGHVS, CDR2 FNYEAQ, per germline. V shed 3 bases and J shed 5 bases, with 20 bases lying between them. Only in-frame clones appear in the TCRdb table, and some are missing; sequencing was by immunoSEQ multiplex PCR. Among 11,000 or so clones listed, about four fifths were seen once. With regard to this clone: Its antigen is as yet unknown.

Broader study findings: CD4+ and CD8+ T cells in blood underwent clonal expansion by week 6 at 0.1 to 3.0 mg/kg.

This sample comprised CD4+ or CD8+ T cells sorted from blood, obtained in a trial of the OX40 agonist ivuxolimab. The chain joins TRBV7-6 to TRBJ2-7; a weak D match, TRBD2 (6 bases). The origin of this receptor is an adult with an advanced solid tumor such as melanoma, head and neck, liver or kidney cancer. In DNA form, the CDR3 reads TGTGCCAGCAGCTTTAGTGGCGGGACCATGGGCAACGAGCAGTACTTC. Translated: CASSFSGGTMGNEQYF. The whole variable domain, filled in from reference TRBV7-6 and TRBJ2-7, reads GAGVSQSPRYKVTKRGQDVALRCDPISGHVSLYWYRQALGQGPEFLTYFNYEAQQDKSGLPNDRFSAERPEGSISTLTIQRTEQRDSAMYRCASSFSGGTMGNEQYFGPGTRLTVT.